What follows are 20 T cell receptor beta chains derived from one specimen sequenced in a study of T-cell memory formation after mild COVID-19. TCRdb redid the calling of the 5' RACE reads with MiXCR, one entry per CDR3 protein. This sample has about 29,000 distinct CDR3 sequences; roughly 15% occur once, and the top ten carry about 1.4%. What was sequenced was PBMCs or a T cell subset sorted from them (not recorded which). The receptors stem from an adult who had mild COVID-19 (a few samples of this study predate the infection). Cell type and time point are not known.

This clonotype was picked up many times. The chain carries TRBV11-2 and TRBJ2-5; TRBD1 is a possible D gene (6 bases). The CDR3 consists of 14 residues. V shed 8 bases and J shed 5 bases, with 18 bases lying between them. Germline CDR1 SGHAT, CDR2 FQNNGV. As DNA, the CDR3 is TGTGCCAGCCGGGCGTGGGGGCCGGGGGAGACCCAGTACTTC. Translation: CASRAWGPGETQYF.

This clonotype was detected many times. This chain uses TRBV7-3 with TRBJ2-6, with D perhaps given as TRBD1 or TRBD2 (6 bases each). The germline V gene has CDR1 SGHTA and CDR2 FQGTGA. This CDR3 spans 16 amino acids. V was clipped by 3 bases and J by 0 bases, with 9 bases between them. CDR3 in amino acids: CASSLKGGSGANVLTF. CDR3 bases: TGTGCCAGCAGCTTGAAGGGGGGCTCTGGGGCCAACGTCCTGACTTTC.

This clonotype was observed at least ten times. The chain has TRBV20-1 and TRBJ2-3; 11 bases fit TRBD2. This CDR3 contains 15 residues. Germline values: CDR1 DFQATT, CDR2 SNEGSKA (reference sequence). Trimming cost V 2 bases and J 7 bases; bases outside gene matches: 8. The CDR3 here is CSARSLAGEANTQYF. In DNA form, the CDR3 reads TGCAGTGCTAGATCACTAGCGGGAGAGGCAAATACGCAGTATTTT.

This clonotype was detected ten times or more. This chain uses TRBV20-1 with TRBJ2-3; 7 positions match TRBD2. Germline lookup yields CDR1 DFQATT and CDR2 SNEGSKA (reference sequence). The CDR3 spans 16 residues. The J segment lost 0 bases and the V segment lost 6 bases, leaving 12 bases of the junction unmatched. CDR3 residues: CSASPPSGASTDTQYF. Here the CDR3 DNA reads TGCAGTGCCTCCCCTCCAAGCGGGGCTAGCACAGATACGCAGTATTTT.

This clonotype was counted at least ten times. The chain is built from TRBV11-2 and TRBJ2-1; TRBD2 matches 8 bases. Germline V CDR1 and CDR2: SGHAT, FQNNGV. This CDR3 spans 19 amino acids. The V segment lost 5 bases and the J segment 2 bases; nucleotides outside the gene matches: 17. CDR3 DNA sequence: TGTGCCAGCAGCCCACTATTATTGGGGACTAGTCGGCCCTACAATGAGCAGTTCTTC. Protein product: CASSPLLLGTSRPYNEQFF.

The J gene is TRBJ1-2, the V gene TRBV19; D may be TRBD1 (5 bases). Germline CDR1 is LNHDA and CDR2 is SQIVND (reference sequence). The CDR3 sequence is 13 residues long. Trimming left V 11 bases short and J 0 bases short, with 13 bases between. The chain's CDR3 is CAARETANYGYTF. CDR3 nucleotide sequence: TGTGCCGCCCGGGAGACAGCTAACTATGGCTACACCTTC.

The sample holds many counts of this clonotype. The chain combines TRBV20-1 with TRBJ2-7, with 9 bases aligning to TRBD1. This CDR3 is 14 amino acids long. Germline assignment: CDR1 DFQATT and CDR2 SNEGSKA (reference sequence). The junction had 3 bases not matched to a gene; V was cut back by 3 bases and J by 0 bases. The CDR3 bases are TGCAGTGCTAGCAGGACAGGGGACTCCTACGAGCAGTACTTC. It is translated as CSASRTGDSYEQYF.

This clonotype has at least ten counts. This sequence joins TRBV9 and TRBJ2-7; D tentatively fits TRBD1 or TRBD2 (6 bases each). CDR1 and CDR2 from the germline V gene are SGDLS and YYNGEE. The V end lost 3 bases, the J end lost 4 bases, and 14 bases lay between the germline ends. The CDR3 runs to 14 residues. The CDR3 DNA reads TGTGCCAGCAGCGGCGGGACAAGTAATTACGAGCAGTACTTC. This codes for CASSGGTSNYEQYF. Filled out from reference TRBV9 and TRBJ2-7, the complete variable domain reads DSGVTQTPKHLITATGQRVTLRCSPRSGDLSVYWYQQSLDQGLQFLIQYYNGEERAKGNILERFSAQQFPDLHSELNLSSLELGDSALYFCASSGGTSNYEQYFGPGTRLTVT.

Ten or more counts support this clonotype. The chain couples TRBV2 to TRBJ2-2, with D perhaps being TRBD1 or TRBD2 (6 bases each). The germline V and J ends were trimmed by 3 bases and 6 bases, with 11 bases remaining between them. The CDR3 covers 14 residues. Germline V CDR1 and CDR2: SNHLY, FYNNEI. This CDR3 reads CASSEWGAAGELFF. The CDR3, as DNA: TGTGCCAGCAGTGAGTGGGGGGCGGCCGGGGAGCTGTTTTTT. Looking up the rest from reference TRBV2 and TRBJ2-2 gives the full variable domain: EPEVTQTPSHQVTQMGQEVILRCVPISNHLYFYWYRQILGQKVEFLVSFYNNEISEKSEIFDDQFSVERPDGSNFTLKIRSTKLEDSAMYFCASSEWGAAGELFFGEGSRLTVL.

The genes are TRBV4-2 and TRBJ2-1, with 7 nucleotides matching TRBD2. This CDR3 comprises 15 residues. Germline V gene sequence: CDR1 LGHNA, CDR2 YNFKEQ. J was trimmed by 8 bases and V by 0 bases; bases with no gene match: 7. The CDR3 protein is CASSQDGGSGDEQFF. The CDR3 nucleotides read TGTGCCAGCAGCCAAGACGGGGGGAGCGGCGATGAGCAGTTCTTC.

This chain joins TRBV2 and TRBJ2-7, with TRBD1 as a possible D gene (6 bases). Germline CDR1 and CDR2: SNHLY and FYNNEI. CDR3 length equals 13 residues. V dropped 7 bases and J dropped 3 bases, with 13 bases sitting between them. The CDR3 is CASTLGHFYEQYF. Written as DNA, the CDR3 is TGTGCCAGCACACTGGGACACTTCTACGAGCAGTACTTC.

This clonotype is medium-sized in the sample. This sequence joins TRBV5-1 and TRBJ2-3; D ambiguous. The CDR3 is 11 residues long. Looked up from germline, CDR1 is SGHRS and CDR2 is YFSETQ. V lost 4 bases and J 5 bases, leaving 5 bases between the germline ends. CDR3 sequence: CASSQRDTQYF. The CDR3 bases are TGCGCCAGCAGCCAGCGAGATACGCAGTATTTT. The full variable domain, in which reference TRBV5-1 and TRBJ2-3 provide the parts outside the CDR3, is KAGVTQTPRYLIKTRGQQVTLSCSPISGHRSVSWYQQTPGQGLQFLFEYFSETQRNKGNFPGRFSGRQFSNSRSEMNVSTLELGDSALYLCASSQRDTQYFGPGTRLTVL.

This clonotype was observed at least ten times. The J gene is TRBJ2-1, the V gene TRBV9; D perhaps matches TRBD2 (6 bases). The ends were cut back, 0 bases at V and 1 base at J, with 11 bases in the middle. CDR3 length equals 16 residues. CDR1 is SGDLS, CDR2 YYNGEE, per germline. DNA for the CDR3: TGTGCCAGCAGCGTAGATGTCGGGAGTTCCTACAATGAGCAGTTCTTC. Translating gives CASSVDVGSSYNEQFF. Full variable domain (remainder filled in from reference TRBV9 and TRBJ2-1): DSGVTQTPKHLITATGQRVTLRCSPRSGDLSVYWYQQSLDQGLQFLIQYYNGEERAKGNILERFSAQQFPDLHSELNLSSLELGDSALYFCASSVDVGSSYNEQFFGPGTRLTVL.

The chain recombines TRBV24-1 with TRBJ1-5, with 9 positions matching TRBD1. The ends lost 3 bases at V and 4 bases at J; junction bases unmatched: 6. The CDR3 is 16 residues long. Germline V gives CDR1 KGHDR, CDR2 SFDVKD. The CDR3 DNA is TGTGCCACCAGTGATCCTCGGACAGGGGAAAATCAGCCCCAGCATTTT. Encoded protein: CATSDPRTGENQPQHF.

This clonotype was seen at least ten times. The chain carries TRBV5-1 and TRBJ2-1, with D tentatively TRBD2 (5 bases). Germline CDR1 is SGHRS and CDR2 is YFSETQ. V was pared by 4 bases and J by 4 bases, with 12 bases between. The CDR3 has 14 residues. The CDR3 here is CASSRGSRYNEQFF. The CDR3 nucleotides read TGCGCCAGCAGCCGGGGTTCGAGGTACAATGAGCAGTTCTTC.

This clonotype was counted ten times or more. The gene calls are TRBV7-9 and TRBJ2-1; 12 bases are a match to TRBD2. CDR1 SEHNR and CDR2 FQNEAQ come from the germline V gene (reference sequence). The CDR3 spans 14 residues. V was clipped by 8 bases and J by 7 bases; unmatched bases: 6. As DNA, the CDR3 is TGTGCCAGCGCGACTAGCGGGAGTTATAATGAGCAGTTCTTC. This gives the protein CASATSGSYNEQFF.

Ten or more counts support this clonotype. The V gene is TRBV9, the J gene TRBJ1-1; no clear D. The CDR3 contains 15 residues. Trimming shortened V by 0 bases and J by 1 base, and 10 bases separated the two germline ends. Looked up from germline, CDR1 is SGDLS and CDR2 is YYNGEE. The CDR3 protein is CASSVGGLKNTEAFF. In DNA form, the CDR3 reads TGTGCCAGCAGCGTAGGCGGACTGAAGAACACTGAAGCTTTCTTT.

This clonotype was seen ten or more times. V usage is TRBV2 and J usage is TRBJ2-1, with D perhaps TRBD2 (7 bases). V gave up 6 bases and J gave up 0 bases, with 12 bases separating them. The germline V gene has CDR1 SNHLY and CDR2 FYNNEI. This CDR3 region has 15 residues. This CDR3 reads CASRGGESSYNEQFF. DNA of the CDR3: TGTGCCAGCAGAGGGGGGGAGAGCTCCTACAATGAGCAGTTCTTC.

This clonotype was observed a few times. This chain links TRBV5-1 with TRBJ1-2, with a possible D match to TRBD1 (6 bases). This CDR3 contains 15 residues. Germline CDR1 and CDR2: SGHRS and YFSETQ. V lost 7 bases and J 2 bases, leaving 18 bases between the germline ends. The CDR3 DNA sequence: TGCGCCAGCCGGGTAGCCGGGCAGGGGAACTATGGCTACACCTTC. Protein product: CASRVAGQGNYGYTF.

This clonotype was seen more than once but under ten times. The chain couples TRBV2 to TRBJ2-2, with D uncertain. CDR1 is SNHLY and CDR2 is FYNNEI in the germline V gene. This CDR3 has 16 residues. Trimming stripped 1 base from V and 2 bases from J, with 11 bases between. The chain's CDR3 is CASSEVRSANTGELFF. As DNA, the CDR3 is TGTGCCAGCAGTGAAGTGAGGAGCGCCAACACCGGGGAGCTGTTTTTT.